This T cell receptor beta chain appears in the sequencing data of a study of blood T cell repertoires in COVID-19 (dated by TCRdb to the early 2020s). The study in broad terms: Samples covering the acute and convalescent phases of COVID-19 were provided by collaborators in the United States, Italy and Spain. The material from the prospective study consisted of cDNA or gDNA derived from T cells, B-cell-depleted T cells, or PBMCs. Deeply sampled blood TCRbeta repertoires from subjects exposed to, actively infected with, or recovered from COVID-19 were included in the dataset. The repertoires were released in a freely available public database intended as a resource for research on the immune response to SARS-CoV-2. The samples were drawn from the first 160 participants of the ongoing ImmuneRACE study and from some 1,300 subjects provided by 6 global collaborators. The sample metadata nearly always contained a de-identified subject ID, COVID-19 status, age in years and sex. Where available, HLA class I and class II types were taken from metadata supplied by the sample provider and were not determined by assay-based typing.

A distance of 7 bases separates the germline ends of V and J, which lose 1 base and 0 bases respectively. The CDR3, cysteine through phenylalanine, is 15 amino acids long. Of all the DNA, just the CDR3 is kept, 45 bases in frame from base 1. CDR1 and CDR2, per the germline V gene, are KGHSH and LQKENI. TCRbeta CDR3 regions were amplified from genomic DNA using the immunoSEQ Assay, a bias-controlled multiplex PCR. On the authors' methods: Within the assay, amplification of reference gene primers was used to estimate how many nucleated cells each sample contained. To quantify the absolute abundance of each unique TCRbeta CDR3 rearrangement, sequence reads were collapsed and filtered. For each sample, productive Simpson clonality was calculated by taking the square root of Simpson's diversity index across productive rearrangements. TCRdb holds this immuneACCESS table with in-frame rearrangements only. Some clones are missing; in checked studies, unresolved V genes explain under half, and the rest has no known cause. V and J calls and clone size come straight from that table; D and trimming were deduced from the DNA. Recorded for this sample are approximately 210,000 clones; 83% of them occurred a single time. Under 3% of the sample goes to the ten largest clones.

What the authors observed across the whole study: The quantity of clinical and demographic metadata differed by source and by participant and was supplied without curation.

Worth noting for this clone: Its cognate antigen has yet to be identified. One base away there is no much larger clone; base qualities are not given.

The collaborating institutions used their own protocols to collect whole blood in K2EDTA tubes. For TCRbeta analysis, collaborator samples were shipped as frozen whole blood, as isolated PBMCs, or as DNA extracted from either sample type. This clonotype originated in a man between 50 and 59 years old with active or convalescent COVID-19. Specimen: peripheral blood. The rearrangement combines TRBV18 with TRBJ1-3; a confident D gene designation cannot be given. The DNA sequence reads TGTGCCAGCTCACCACGGTCGAGCTCTGGAAACACCATATATTTT. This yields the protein CASSPRSSSGNTIYF.